The sequence of this T cell receptor beta chain was determined in a study of T cell repertoires in urothelial bladder cancer (dated by TCRdb to about 2019). General notes on the study: Of the roughly 12 resected lesions, three were clinically staged as cT0, three as cTa, three as cT1 and three as cT2 or greater. In the study, clonality of the TCR repertoire in bladder tumors was compared against clonality in benign bladder inflammation. Around eleven patients who had bladder lesions and were undergoing transurethral resection were prospectively identified. A total of roughly 11 resected bladder lesions, made up of urothelial carcinoma (UC+) and benign (UC-) specimens, were studied. Findings and caveats that apply to the study as a whole: Carcinoma specimens had a median tumor infiltrating lymphocyte percentage of 2%, while benign specimens had a median of around 12%. Urothelial carcinoma specimens had a median of around 6,000 T cells, fewer than the median of approximately 27,000 seen in benign specimens. In carcinoma specimens, up to 17% of infiltrating lymphocytes were accounted for by a single T-cell clone, compared with more than 1.5% in benign specimens.

Bladder lesion specimens were collected at transurethral resection and stored at -80C. DNA was isolated from the bladder specimens obtained at transurethral resection. The TCR beta chain CDR3 region was sequenced with the immunoSEQ assay. In the authors' own workflow: T-cell fraction, clonal dominance and maximum TCR clone frequency were calculated for each specimen. In its TCRdb copy, this immuneACCESS table keeps in-frame sequences only and misses some clones. Where compared with another copy, unresolved V genes explain less than half of these, and the others have no known cause. D and trimming come from the DNA, and the V and J calls and clone size come from that table. The sample table contains about 14,000 clones; only one count was recorded for 66% of them. Approximately 9% of the sample is in the top ten clones. As to this clone: Its antigen has not been determined. No base quality values were provided; no much bigger clone lies one nucleotide off.

The receptor's source is a human donor with urothelial carcinoma. The sequenced sample consisted of tumor-infiltrating cells from bladder cancer.

The DNA sequence follows: TGTGCCAGCAGCTTATTTGGGACAGGGAGTGAGCAGTTCTTC. Translated, it reads CASSLFGTGSEQFF. The rearrangement joined TRBV7-3 to TRBJ2-1; 9 central nucleotides agree with TRBD1. The germline V gene gives CDR1 as SGHTA and CDR2 as FQGTGA. The junction shows trimming of 2 bases on V and 9 bases on J, and the gene matches do not reach 5 bases of it. The CDR3 contains 14 residues, cysteine and phenylalanine counted. Of all the DNA, just the CDR3 is kept, 42 bases in frame from base 1.